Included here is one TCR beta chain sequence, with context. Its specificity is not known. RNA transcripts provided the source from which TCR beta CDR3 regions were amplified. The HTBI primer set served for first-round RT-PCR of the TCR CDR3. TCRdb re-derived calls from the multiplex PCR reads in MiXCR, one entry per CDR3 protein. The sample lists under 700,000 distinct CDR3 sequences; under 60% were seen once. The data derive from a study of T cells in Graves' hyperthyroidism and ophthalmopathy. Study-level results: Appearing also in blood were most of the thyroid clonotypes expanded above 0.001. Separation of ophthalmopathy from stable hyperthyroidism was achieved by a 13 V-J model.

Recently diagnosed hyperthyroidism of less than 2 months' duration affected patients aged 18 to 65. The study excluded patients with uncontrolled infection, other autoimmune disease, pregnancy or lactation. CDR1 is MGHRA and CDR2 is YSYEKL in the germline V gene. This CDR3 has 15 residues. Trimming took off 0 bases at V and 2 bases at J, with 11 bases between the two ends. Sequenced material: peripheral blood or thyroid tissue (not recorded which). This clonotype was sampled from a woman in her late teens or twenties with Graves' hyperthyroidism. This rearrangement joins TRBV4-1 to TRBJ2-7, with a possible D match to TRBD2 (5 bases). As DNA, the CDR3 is TGCGCCAGCAGCCAAGATCCGGGGAGCACCTACGAGCAGTACTTC. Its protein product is CASSQDPGSTYEQYF.